The rows below give T cell receptor beta chains drawn from one sample of a study of regulatory T cells in long-lasting Graves disease. TCRdb fed the multiplex PCR reads into MiXCR, producing one record per CDR3 protein. The table lists roughly 700,000 distinct CDR3 sequences, 25% to 30% of them singletons, with 40% to 55% in the top ten. This specimen consisted of peripheral blood mononuclear cells (PBMCs), obtained when the disease was refractory, from a patient treated with antithyroid drugs. These receptors originate from a female donor with Graves disease. CDR3s include the opening cysteine and the closing phenylalanine or tryptophan. D genes are given only for firm matches. Part of the rows lack a size; the others show once, few, many or a class for expanded clones.

V gene: TRBV2; D gene: TRBD2; clone size: .; J gene: TRBJ2-5; CDR3 protein: CASSTREGVVETQYF; CDR3 DNA: TGTGCCAGCAGTACGAGGGAGGGAGTTGTGGAGACCCAGTACTTC
V gene: TRBV7-9; D gene: TRBD1; clone size: .; J gene: TRBJ1-2; CDR3 protein: CASSLSGTGDNYGYTF; CDR3 DNA: TGTGCCAGCAGCCTCTCCGGGACAGGGGATAACTATGGCTACACCTTC
V gene: TRBV11-3; D gene: TRBD1; clone size: many; J gene: TRBJ2-5; CDR3 protein: CASSPAGQGVGETQYF; CDR3 DNA: TGTGCCAGCAGCCCGGCGGGACAGGGAGTAGGAGAGACCCAGTACTTC
V gene: TRBV7-3; D gene: .; clone size: .; J gene: TRBJ2-7; CDR3 protein: CASSSGQRTTYEQYF; CDR3 DNA: TGTGCCAGCAGCTCTGGACAGCGAACAACCTACGAGCAGTACTTC
V gene: TRBV25-1; D gene: .; clone size: .; J gene: TRBJ1-5; CDR3 protein: CASSEEPNRPQHF; CDR3 DNA: TGTGCCAGCAGTGAGGAGCCCAATCGGCCCCAGCATTTT
V gene: TRBV27; D gene: TRBD1; clone size: few; J gene: TRBJ2-7; CDR3 protein: CASSYAGTVSYEQYF; CDR3 DNA: TGTGCCAGCAGCTACGCCGGGACAGTGAGCTACGAGCAGTACTTC
V gene: TRBV6-5; D gene: .; clone size: .; J gene: TRBJ1-3; CDR3 protein: CASSYSFWTDGNTIYF; CDR3 DNA: TGTGCCAGCAGTTACTCGTTTTGGACAGATGGAAACACCATATATTTT
V gene: TRBV18; D gene: TRBD1; clone size: many; J gene: TRBJ2-5; CDR3 protein: CASSPLGRGPGETQYF; CDR3 DNA: TGTGCCAGCTCACCACTCGGCAGGGGGCCAGGAGAGACCCAGTACTTC
V gene: TRBV5-4; D gene: TRBD1; clone size: .; J gene: TRBJ1-2; CDR3 protein: CASSLVGQGYTF; CDR3 DNA: TGTGCCAGCAGCTTGGTCGGACAGGGGTACACCTTC
V gene: TRBV6-1; D gene: .; clone size: .; J gene: TRBJ1-4; CDR3 protein: CANSRLGPVNEKLFF; CDR3 DNA: TGTGCCAACAGTCGCCTGGGACCGGTTAATGAAAAACTGTTTTTT
V gene: TRBV11-2; D gene: .; clone size: .; J gene: TRBJ2-6; CDR3 protein: CASSLVAGTSGANVLTF; CDR3 DNA: TGTGCCAGCAGCTTAGTGGCGGGAACTTCTGGGGCCAACGTCCTGACTTTC
V gene: TRBV6-2/TRBV6-3; D gene: .; clone size: .; J gene: TRBJ1-1; CDR3 protein: CASNSGHTAAFF; CDR3 DNA: TGTGCCAGCAACAGCGGGCACACGGCGGCTTTCTTT
V gene: TRBV20-1; D gene: TRBD2; clone size: few; J gene: TRBJ2-2; CDR3 protein: CSARRLAGNTGELFF; CDR3 DNA: TGCAGTGCTAGACGACTAGCGGGAAACACCGGGGAGCTGTTTTTT
V gene: TRBV7-2; D gene: .; clone size: .; J gene: TRBJ2-5; CDR3 protein: CASSFGMSQETQYF; CDR3 DNA: TGTGCCAGCAGCTTTGGTATGAGCCAAGAGACCCAGTACTTC
V gene: TRBV19; D gene: .; clone size: few; J gene: TRBJ2-7; CDR3 protein: CASSELGGEEQYF; CDR3 DNA: TGTGCCAGTAGTGAATTGGGAGGTGAGGAGCAGTACTTC
V gene: TRBV2; D gene: .; clone size: many; J gene: TRBJ1-6; CDR3 protein: CASSDSRNSPLHF; CDR3 DNA: TGTGCCAGCAGCGACAGTAGGAATTCACCCCTCCACTTT
V gene: TRBV6-1; D gene: TRBD1; clone size: many; J gene: TRBJ1-2; CDR3 protein: CASRPGQGGYGYTF; CDR3 DNA: TGTGCCAGCAGACCGGGACAGGGAGGCTATGGCTACACCTTC
V gene: TRBV20-1; D gene: .; clone size: .; J gene: TRBJ1-6; CDR3 protein: CSARVAGSSYNSPLHF; CDR3 DNA: TGCAGTGCTAGAGTCGCAGGGAGCTCCTATAATTCACCCCTCCACTTT
V gene: TRBV5-1; D gene: TRBD1; clone size: .; J gene: TRBJ2-7; CDR3 protein: CASSKGQQLYEQYF; CDR3 DNA: TGCGCCAGCAGCAAGGGACAGCAGCTCTACGAGCAGTACTTC
V gene: TRBV5-1; D gene: .; clone size: .; J gene: TRBJ2-1; CDR3 protein: CASSFNNRVSSYNEQFF; CDR3 DNA: TGCGCCAGCAGCTTTAATAACAGGGTGAGCTCCTACAATGAGCAGTTCTTC
V gene: TRBV12-3/TRBV12-4; D gene: .; clone size: .; J gene: TRBJ2-7; CDR3 protein: CASSFGRAEQYF; CDR3 DNA: TGTGCCAGCAGTTTCGGTCGGGCCGAGCAGTACTTC
V gene: TRBV10-3; D gene: .; clone size: few; J gene: TRBJ1-5; CDR3 protein: CAISDREGPNQPQHF; CDR3 DNA: TGTGCCATCAGTGACCGGGAGGGTCCAAATCAGCCCCAGCATTTT
V gene: TRBV13; D gene: .; clone size: .; J gene: TRBJ1-1; CDR3 protein: CASSPLEQGGAEAFF; CDR3 DNA: TGTGCCAGCAGCCCCCTGGAGCAGGGAGGTGCTGAAGCTTTCTTT
V gene: TRBV6-1; D gene: .; clone size: many; J gene: TRBJ1-5; CDR3 protein: CASSVTTLGQPQHF; CDR3 DNA: TGTGCCAGCAGTGTGACAACTTTGGGACAGCCCCAGCATTTT
V gene: TRBV12-3/TRBV12-4; D gene: .; clone size: few; J gene: TRBJ2-1; CDR3 protein: CASSQSKASIHEQFF; CDR3 DNA: TGTGCCAGCAGCCAATCCAAGGCGTCGATCCATGAGCAGTTCTTC
V gene: TRBV28; D gene: .; clone size: few; J gene: TRBJ1-1; CDR3 protein: CASSLPWGVREAFF; CDR3 DNA: TGTGCCAGCAGCCTCCCGTGGGGGGTGCGAGAAGCTTTCTTT
V gene: TRBV12-3/TRBV12-4; D gene: .; clone size: .; J gene: TRBJ2-7; CDR3 protein: CASSLRRSSYEQYF; CDR3 DNA: TGTGCCAGCAGCTTGCGACGGTCCTCCTACGAGCAGTACTTC
V gene: TRBV20-1; D gene: .; clone size: few; J gene: TRBJ1-2; CDR3 protein: CSARDLPDAEAHGYTF; CDR3 DNA: TGCAGTGCTAGAGATCTCCCGGACGCGGAAGCCCATGGCTACACCTTC
V gene: TRBV2; D gene: TRBD1; clone size: .; J gene: TRBJ2-6; CDR3 protein: CASSLNRGGANVLTF; CDR3 DNA: TGTGCCAGCAGCTTAAACAGGGGTGGGGCCAACGTCCTGACTTTC
V gene: TRBV12-3/TRBV12-4; D gene: TRBD1; clone size: many; J gene: TRBJ1-1; CDR3 protein: CASNRGSEAFF; CDR3 DNA: TGTGCCAGCAACAGGGGTTCTGAAGCTTTCTTT
V gene: TRBV3-1; D gene: .; clone size: few; J gene: TRBJ1-2; CDR3 protein: CASSQAGGIWGYTF; CDR3 DNA: TGTGCCAGCAGCCAGGCTGGGGGGATCTGGGGCTACACCTTC
V gene: TRBV12-5; D gene: .; clone size: .; J gene: TRBJ2-7; CDR3 protein: CASGSTLEQYF; CDR3 DNA: TGTGCTAGTGGTTCCACCCTCGAGCAGTACTTC
V gene: TRBV28; D gene: .; clone size: .; J gene: TRBJ2-7; CDR3 protein: CASSLGPREQYF; CDR3 DNA: TGTGCCAGCAGTTTAGGTCCTAGGGAGCAGTACTTC
V gene: TRBV5-4; D gene: TRBD1; clone size: .; J gene: TRBJ1-6; CDR3 protein: CASSFRQGHLSYNSPLHF; CDR3 DNA: TGTGCCAGCAGCTTTCGACAGGGGCATTTGTCCTATAATTCACCCCTCCACTTT
V gene: TRBV30; D gene: .; clone size: few; J gene: TRBJ2-1; CDR3 protein: CAWDRKGGNEQFF; CDR3 DNA: TGTGCCTGGGACCGTAAGGGGGGGAATGAGCAGTTCTTC
V gene: TRBV7-9; D gene: TRBD2; clone size: .; J gene: TRBJ2-5; CDR3 protein: CASSFGTSGRFPETQYF; CDR3 DNA: TGTGCCAGCAGCTTTGGGACTAGCGGGAGATTCCCAGAGACCCAGTACTTC
V gene: TRBV7-3; D gene: TRBD1; clone size: .; J gene: TRBJ2-6; CDR3 protein: CASSLTPGRGLGANVLTF; CDR3 DNA: TGTGCCAGCAGCTTGACCCCGGGCAGGGGGCTTGGGGCCAACGTCCTGACTTTC
V gene: TRBV2; D gene: .; clone size: many; J gene: TRBJ2-1; CDR3 protein: CASSIQGLGEQFF; CDR3 DNA: TGTGCCAGCAGTATCCAGGGATTAGGTGAGCAGTTCTTC
V gene: TRBV20-1; D gene: .; clone size: .; J gene: TRBJ1-2; CDR3 protein: CSAPNRRALDGYTF; CDR3 DNA: TGCAGTGCTCCGAACCGCAGGGCTCTCGATGGCTACACCTTC
V gene: TRBV6-5; D gene: .; clone size: few; J gene: TRBJ1-6; CDR3 protein: CASSYSGMNSPLHF; CDR3 DNA: TGTGCCAGCAGTTACTCAGGGATGAATTCACCCCTCCACTTT
V gene: TRBV19; D gene: TRBD2; clone size: .; J gene: TRBJ2-7; CDR3 protein: CAVGGPYEQYF; CDR3 DNA: TGTGCCGTGGGAGGGCCATACGAGCAGTACTTC
V gene: TRBV29-1; D gene: .; clone size: few; J gene: TRBJ1-2; CDR3 protein: CSVEAAETNYGYTF; CDR3 DNA: TGCAGCGTTGAAGCGGCTGAGACTAACTATGGCTACACCTTC
V gene: TRBV12-3/TRBV12-4; D gene: .; clone size: many; J gene: TRBJ2-5; CDR3 protein: CASSLYQYQETQYF; CDR3 DNA: TGTGCCAGCAGTTTATACCAGTACCAAGAGACCCAGTACTTC
V gene: TRBV6-1; D gene: TRBD1; clone size: .; J gene: TRBJ2-5; CDR3 protein: CASTMGQGPQTQYF; CDR3 DNA: TGTGCCAGCACCATGGGACAGGGCCCGCAGACCCAGTACTTC
V gene: TRBV6-2/TRBV6-3; D gene: TRBD2; clone size: few; J gene: TRBJ2-7; CDR3 protein: CASSEEWGGYEQYF; CDR3 DNA: TGTGCCAGCAGTGAAGAATGGGGGGGATACGAGCAGTACTTC
V gene: TRBV5-1; D gene: .; clone size: .; J gene: TRBJ2-7; CDR3 protein: CASSQTDPSYEQYF; CDR3 DNA: TGCGCCAGCAGTCAGACAGACCCATCCTACGAGCAGTACTTC
V gene: TRBV20-1; D gene: TRBD1; clone size: many; J gene: TRBJ1-2; CDR3 protein: CSARFQQGRGYTF; CDR3 DNA: TGCAGTGCTAGGTTCCAACAGGGGAGAGGCTACACCTTC
V gene: TRBV2; D gene: TRBD1; clone size: many; J gene: TRBJ1-4; CDR3 protein: CASLQQGTANEKLFF; CDR3 DNA: TGTGCCAGCTTACAACAGGGGACGGCTAATGAAAAACTGTTTTTT
V gene: TRBV12-5; D gene: TRBD1; clone size: .; J gene: TRBJ1-1; CDR3 protein: CASGLALTGGTEAFF; CDR3 DNA: TGTGCTAGTGGTTTGGCCCTAACAGGGGGCACTGAAGCTTTCTTT
V gene: TRBV29-1; D gene: TRBD1; clone size: .; J gene: TRBJ2-7; CDR3 protein: CSVEVGQGAYEQYF; CDR3 DNA: TGCAGCGTTGAAGTAGGACAGGGGGCCTACGAGCAGTACTTC
V gene: TRBV29-1; D gene: TRBD1; clone size: few; J gene: TRBJ1-2; CDR3 protein: CSAGTVYGYTF; CDR3 DNA: TGCAGCGCCGGGACAGTCTATGGCTACACCTTC
V gene: TRBV12-5; D gene: .; clone size: few; J gene: TRBJ2-2; CDR3 protein: CASGLAAANTGELFF; CDR3 DNA: TGTGCTAGTGGTTTGGCGGCGGCAAACACCGGGGAGCTGTTTTTT
V gene: TRBV2; D gene: .; clone size: .; J gene: TRBJ1-1; CDR3 protein: CASSVGGYEAFF; CDR3 DNA: TGTGCCAGCAGTGTAGGGGGGTATGAAGCTTTCTTT
V gene: TRBV2; D gene: TRBD2; clone size: once; J gene: TRBJ2-7; CDR3 protein: CASSRNPGLAYEQYF; CDR3 DNA: TGTGCCAGCAGCCGAAATCCGGGACTAGCGTACGAGCAGTACTTC